The T cell receptor (beta chain) described here comes from a study of blood T cell repertoires in COVID-19. Original analysis: Estimation of nucleated cell counts relied on the amplification of reference gene primers. TCRdb keeps only in-frame clones here, not all; method: immunoSEQ multiplex PCR. That table gives V, J and clone size, and the DNA gave D and trimming. In the table there are more than 200,000 clones, about 79% of which are singletons. V was clipped by 5 bases and J by 2 bases, with 13 bases between them. Germline CDR1 and CDR2: SGHTA and FQGNSA. The CDR3 runs 14 residues. The genes are TRBV7-2 and TRBJ2-7; no clear D. The source of this sequence is a woman in her 40s who had recovered from COVID-19. Specimen: peripheral blood. Written as DNA, the CDR3 is TGTGCCAGCAGCACCTACAGATTAGCCTACGAGCAGTACTTC. Protein sequence: CASSTYRLAYEQYF.